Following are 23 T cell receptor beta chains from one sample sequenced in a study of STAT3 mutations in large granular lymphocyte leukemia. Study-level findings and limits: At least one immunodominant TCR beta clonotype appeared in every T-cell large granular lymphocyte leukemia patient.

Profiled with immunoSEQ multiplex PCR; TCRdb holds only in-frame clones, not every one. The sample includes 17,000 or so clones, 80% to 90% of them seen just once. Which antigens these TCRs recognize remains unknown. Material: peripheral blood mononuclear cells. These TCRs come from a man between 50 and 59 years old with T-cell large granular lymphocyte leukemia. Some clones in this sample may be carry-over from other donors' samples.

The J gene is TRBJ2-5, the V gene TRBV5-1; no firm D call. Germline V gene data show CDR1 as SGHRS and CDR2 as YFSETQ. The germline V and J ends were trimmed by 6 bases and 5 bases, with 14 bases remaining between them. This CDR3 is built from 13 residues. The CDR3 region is CASNWGSKETQYF. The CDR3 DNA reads TGCGCCAGCAACTGGGGATCCAAGGAGACCCAGTACTTC.

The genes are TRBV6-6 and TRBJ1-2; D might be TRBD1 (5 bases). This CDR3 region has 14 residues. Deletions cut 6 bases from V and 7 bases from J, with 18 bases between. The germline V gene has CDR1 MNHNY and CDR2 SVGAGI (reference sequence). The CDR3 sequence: CASRARDGIIGYTF. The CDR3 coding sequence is TGTGCCAGCAGGGCAAGGGACGGCATTATTGGCTACACCTTC.

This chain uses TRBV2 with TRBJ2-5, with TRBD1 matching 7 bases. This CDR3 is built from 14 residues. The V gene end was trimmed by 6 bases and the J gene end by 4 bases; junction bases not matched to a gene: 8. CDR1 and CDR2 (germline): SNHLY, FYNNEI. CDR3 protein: CASSPGQRAETQYF. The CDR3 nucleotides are TGTGCCAGCAGCCCGGGACAGAGGGCAGAGACCCAGTACTTC.

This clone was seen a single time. The CDR3 loop is CASSLGVQRGDTIYF. The CDR3 region has the DNA TGTGCCAGCAGCTTAGGGGTGCAGCGCGGCGACACCATATATTTT. V and J are TRBV7-9 and TRBJ1-3; D gene uncertain. The CDR3 sequence is 15 residues long. V shed 1 base and J shed 8 bases, with 15 bases lying between them. Germline V gene lookup returns CDR1 SEHNR and CDR2 FQNEAQ (reference sequence).

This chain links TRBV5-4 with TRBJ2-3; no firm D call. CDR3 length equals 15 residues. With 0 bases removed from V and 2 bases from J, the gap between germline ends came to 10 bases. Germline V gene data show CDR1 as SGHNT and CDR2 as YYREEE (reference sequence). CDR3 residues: CASSLGRKNTDTQYF. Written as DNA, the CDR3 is TGTGCCAGCAGCTTGGGGCGGAAGAACACAGATACGCAGTATTTT.

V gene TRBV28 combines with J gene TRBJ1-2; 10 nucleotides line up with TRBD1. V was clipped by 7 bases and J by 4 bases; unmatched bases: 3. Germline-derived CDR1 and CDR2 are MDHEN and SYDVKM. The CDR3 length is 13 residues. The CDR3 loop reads CASKGTGVYGYTF. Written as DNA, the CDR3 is TGTGCCAGCAAAGGGACAGGGGTCTATGGCTACACCTTC.

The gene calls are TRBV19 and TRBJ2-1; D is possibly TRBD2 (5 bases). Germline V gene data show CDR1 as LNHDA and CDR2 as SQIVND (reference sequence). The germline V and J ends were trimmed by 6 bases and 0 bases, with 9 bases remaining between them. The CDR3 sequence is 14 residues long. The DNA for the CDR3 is TGTGCCAGTAGGGTAGGGAGCTCCTACAATGAGCAGTTCTTC. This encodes CASRVGSSYNEQFF.

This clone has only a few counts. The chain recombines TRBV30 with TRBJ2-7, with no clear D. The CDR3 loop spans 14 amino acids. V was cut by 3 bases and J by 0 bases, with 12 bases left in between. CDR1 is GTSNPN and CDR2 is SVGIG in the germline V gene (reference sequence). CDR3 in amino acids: CAWSNGLNSYEQYF. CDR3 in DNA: TGTGCCTGGAGCAATGGGTTAAACTCCTACGAGCAGTACTTC.

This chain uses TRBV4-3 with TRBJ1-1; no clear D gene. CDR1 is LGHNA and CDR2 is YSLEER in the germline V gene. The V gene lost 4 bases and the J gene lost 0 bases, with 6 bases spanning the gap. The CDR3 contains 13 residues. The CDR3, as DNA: TGCGCCAGCAGCCGGGGAGTGAACACTGAAGCTTTCTTT. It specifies CASSRGVNTEAFF.

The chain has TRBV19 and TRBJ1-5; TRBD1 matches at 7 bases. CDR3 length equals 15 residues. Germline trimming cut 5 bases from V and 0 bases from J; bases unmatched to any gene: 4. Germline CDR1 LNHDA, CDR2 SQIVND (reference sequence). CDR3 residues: CASSLQGNSNQPQHF. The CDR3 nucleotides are TGTGCCAGTAGTCTACAGGGGAATAGCAATCAGCCCCAGCATTTT.

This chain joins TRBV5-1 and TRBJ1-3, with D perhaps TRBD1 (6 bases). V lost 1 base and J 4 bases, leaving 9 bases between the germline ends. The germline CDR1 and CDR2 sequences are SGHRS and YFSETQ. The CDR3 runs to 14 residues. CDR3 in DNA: TGCGCCAGCAGCTTGACAGGGTTGGGAAACACCATATATTTT. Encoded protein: CASSLTGLGNTIYF. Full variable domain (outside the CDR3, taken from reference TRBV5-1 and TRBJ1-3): KAGVTQTPRYLIKTRGQQVTLSCSPISGHRSVSWYQQTPGQGLQFLFEYFSETQRNKGNFPGRFSGRQFSNSRSEMNVSTLELGDSALYLCASSLTGLGNTIYFGEGSWLTVV.

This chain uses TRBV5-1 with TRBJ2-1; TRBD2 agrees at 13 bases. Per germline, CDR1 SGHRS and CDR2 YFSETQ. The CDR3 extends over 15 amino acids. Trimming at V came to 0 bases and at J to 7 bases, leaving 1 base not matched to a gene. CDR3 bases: TGCGCCAGCAGCTTGGAACTAGCGGGGGGGAATGAGCAGTTCTTC. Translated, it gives CASSLELAGGNEQFF.

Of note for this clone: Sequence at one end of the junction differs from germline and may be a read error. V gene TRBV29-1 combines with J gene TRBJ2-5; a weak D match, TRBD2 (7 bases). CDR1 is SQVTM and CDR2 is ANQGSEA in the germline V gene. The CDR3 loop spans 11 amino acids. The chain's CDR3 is CSVDGSGRGHF. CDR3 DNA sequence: TGCAGCGTTGATGGTAGCGGGCGGGGGCACTTC.

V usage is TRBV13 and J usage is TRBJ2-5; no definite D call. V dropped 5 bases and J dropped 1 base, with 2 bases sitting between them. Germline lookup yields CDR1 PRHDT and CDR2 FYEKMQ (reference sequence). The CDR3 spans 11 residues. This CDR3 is CASSRQETQYF. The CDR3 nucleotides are TGTGCCAGCAGCCGCCAAGAGACCCAGTACTTC.

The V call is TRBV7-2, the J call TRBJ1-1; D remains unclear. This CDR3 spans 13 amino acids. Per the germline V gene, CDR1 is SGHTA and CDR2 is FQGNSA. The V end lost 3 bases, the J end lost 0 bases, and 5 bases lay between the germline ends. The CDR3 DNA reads TGTGCCAGCAGCTTGGATCTGAACACTGAAGCTTTCTTT. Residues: CASSLDLNTEAFF.

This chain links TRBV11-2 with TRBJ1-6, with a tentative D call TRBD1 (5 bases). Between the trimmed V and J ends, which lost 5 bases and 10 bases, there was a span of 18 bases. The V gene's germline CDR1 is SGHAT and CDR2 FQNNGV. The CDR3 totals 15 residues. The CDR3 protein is CASSPMTGRGSPLHF. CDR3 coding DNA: TGTGCCAGCAGCCCAATGACGGGTAGGGGATCACCCCTCCACTTT. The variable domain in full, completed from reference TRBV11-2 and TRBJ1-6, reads EAGVAQSPRYKIIEKRQSVAFWCNPISGHATLYWYQQILGQGPKLLIQFQNNGVVDDSQLPKDRFSAERLKGVDSTLKIQPAKLEDSAVYLCASSPMTGRGSPLHFGNGTRLTVT.

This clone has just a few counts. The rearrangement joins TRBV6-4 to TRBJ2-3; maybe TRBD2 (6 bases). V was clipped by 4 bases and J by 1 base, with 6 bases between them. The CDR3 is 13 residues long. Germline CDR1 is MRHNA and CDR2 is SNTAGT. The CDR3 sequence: CASSASGTDTQYF. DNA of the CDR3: TGTGCCAGCAGTGCTAGCGGCACAGATACGCAGTATTTT.

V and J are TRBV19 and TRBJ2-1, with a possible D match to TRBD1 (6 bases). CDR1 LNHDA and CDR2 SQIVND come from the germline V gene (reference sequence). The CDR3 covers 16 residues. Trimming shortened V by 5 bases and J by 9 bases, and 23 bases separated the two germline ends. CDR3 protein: CASSPQATGLRSEQFF. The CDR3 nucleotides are TGTGCCAGTAGTCCGCAAGCAACAGGGCTTCGGAGTGAGCAGTTCTTC.

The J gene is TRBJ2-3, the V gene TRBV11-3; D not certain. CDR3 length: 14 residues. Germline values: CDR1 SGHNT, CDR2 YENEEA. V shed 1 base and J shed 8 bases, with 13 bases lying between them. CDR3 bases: TGTGCCAGCAGCTTAGGTGCGTCCGTCAGTACGCAGTATTTT. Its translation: CASSLGASVSTQYF.

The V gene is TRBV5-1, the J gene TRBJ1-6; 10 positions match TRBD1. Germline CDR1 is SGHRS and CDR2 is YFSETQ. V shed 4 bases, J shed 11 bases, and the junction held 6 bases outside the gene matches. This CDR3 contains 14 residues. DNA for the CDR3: TGCGCCAGCAGCCCCGGGACAGGGGTAACACCCCTCCACTTT. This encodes CASSPGTGVTPLHF.

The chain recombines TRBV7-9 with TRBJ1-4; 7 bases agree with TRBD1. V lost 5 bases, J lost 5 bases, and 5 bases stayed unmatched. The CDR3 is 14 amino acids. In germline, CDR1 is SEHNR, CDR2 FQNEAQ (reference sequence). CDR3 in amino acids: CASSRQGGNEKLFF. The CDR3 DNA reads TGTGCCAGCAGCAGACAGGGTGGGAATGAAAAACTGTTTTTT.

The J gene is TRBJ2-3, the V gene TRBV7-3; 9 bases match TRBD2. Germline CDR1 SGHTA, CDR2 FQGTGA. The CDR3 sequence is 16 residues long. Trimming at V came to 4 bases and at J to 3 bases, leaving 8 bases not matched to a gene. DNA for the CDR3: TGTGCCAGCAGCTCCCCCTCGGGACTAGCAACAGATACGCAGTATTTT. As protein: CASSSPSGLATDTQYF. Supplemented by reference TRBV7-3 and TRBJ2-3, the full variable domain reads GAGVSQTPSNKVTEKGKYVELRCDPISGHTALYWYRQSLGQGPEFLIYFQGTGAADDSGLPNDRFFAVRPEGSVSTLKIQRTERGDSAVYLCASSSPSGLATDTQYFGPGTRLTVL.

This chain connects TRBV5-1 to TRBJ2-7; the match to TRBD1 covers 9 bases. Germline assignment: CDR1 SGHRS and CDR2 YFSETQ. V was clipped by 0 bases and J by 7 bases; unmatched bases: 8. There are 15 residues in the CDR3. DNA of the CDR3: TGCGCCAGCAGCTTGGCCCGGACAGGGGCGGGAGAGCAGTACTTC. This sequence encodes CASSLARTGAGEQYF.